The sequence of this T cell receptor (beta chain) was determined in a study of shared clonotypes between healthy human individuals. The CDR3 loop spans 13 amino acids. Looked up from germline, CDR1 is GTSNPN and CDR2 is SVGIG (reference sequence). Trimming removed 4 bases from V and 7 bases from J; junction bases left unmatched: 9. This clone was counted only a few times. Clones were read by immunoSEQ multiplex PCR, and TCRdb kept only the in-frame ones, dropping some. The data hold some 2,400,000 clones, with under 97% observed a single time. What was sequenced was naive CD4+ T cells sorted from blood. The subset is: CD45RA+ positively selected. J is TRBJ2-7 and V is TRBV30; 8 nucleotides line up with TRBD2. The sequence came from a man aged 18 to 30 in good health. CDR3 amino acids: CAWTETGRGEQYF. As DNA, the CDR3 is TGTGCCTGGACCGAGACCGGGAGGGGGGAGCAGTACTTC.